This T cell receptor beta chain was retrieved from a study of regulatory T cells in long-lasting Graves disease. Overall study: With positive TSH receptor antibodies and over 5 years of antithyroid drugs, Graves' disease was considered persistent.

CDR1 and CDR2 from the germline V gene are SGHRS and YFSETQ. The CDR3 spans 14 residues. Trimming left V 4 bases short and J 1 base short, with 11 bases between. Specified time point: persistent/refractory GD, antithyroid drugs over 5 years with positive TRAb. RNA from PBMCs was the source of the TCR library. In this sample, this clonotype turned up many times. Researchers made TCR beta libraries by using iRepertoire HTBI primers and running Arm-PCR on CDR3 regions. MiXCR, run by TCRdb on the multiplex PCR reads, gives a single entry per CDR3 protein. In the table there are 450,000 or so distinct CDR3 sequences, less than 25% of which are singletons.

This TCR was recovered from a female donor with Graves disease. V gene TRBV5-1 combines with J gene TRBJ1-1, with D unresolved. Material: peripheral blood mononuclear cells (PBMCs), obtained when the disease was refractory, from a patient treated with antithyroid drugs. The CDR3 region is CASSPGDPNTEAFF. The CDR3 nucleotides read TGCGCCAGCAGCCCGGGAGACCCGAACACTGAAGCTTTCTTT.